The present entry profiles one T cell receptor (beta chain) with its context. Germline-derived CDR1 and CDR2 are MDHEN and SYDVKM. The CDR3 sequence is 13 residues long. The V segment lost 3 bases and the J segment 7 bases; nucleotides outside the gene matches: 6. This entry belongs to a study of blood T cell repertoires in COVID-19. Across the study: Sources were T cells, B-cell-depleted T cells, or PBMCs; the material itself was cDNA or gDNA.

In the study's own analysis: Estimates of nucleated cell counts were drawn from the amplification of reference gene primers. Produced via immunoSEQ multiplex PCR; TCRdb's table is partial and in-frame only. The V and J calls and clone size were taken over from that table, and D and trimming were inferred from the DNA. The sample consists of 80,000 to 95,000 clones, roughly nine tenths of them appearing once. Sequenced: peripheral blood. The chain recombines TRBV28 with TRBJ2-7, with TRBD1 identical over 7 bases. The receptor was isolated from a human donor with active COVID-19. The donor label of this sample is uncertain. The CDR3 is CASSFEGAREQYF. CDR3 bases: TGTGCCAGCAGTTTTGAGGGGGCCAGAGAGCAGTACTTC.